This T cell receptor beta chain was sequenced in a study of cytotoxic CD8 clonotypes in ibrutinib-treated CLL. Whole-study context: In all, about 11 patients were relapsed/refractory, some 16 were treatment-naive and roughly 18 were IGHV unmutated. Partial responses totalled 24 and complete responses 2; after median approximately 6 years, approximately 15 remained remitted and approximately 12 progressed. Study results and caveats: Sustained-remission and progressing patients had different sampling times. Clonality increased at ibrutinib response and stayed stable in sustained remission. At progression, however, it fell back toward baseline.

Comments on this clone: What it recognizes is unknown.

Using immunoSEQ multiplex PCR, the repertoire was profiled, and TCRdb retains in-frame clones only, with some absent. The profile shows about 140,000 clones, approximately 90% of them singletons. The clonotype was recovered from a human donor with chronic lymphocytic leukemia. The sample was PBMCs, taken after 12 months of ibrutinib treatment.

The CDR3 nucleotides are TGTGCCAGTAGTCCTCTTCCTCACCGGGACAGTCATTACAATGAGCAGTTCTTC. This gives the protein CASSPLPHRDSHYNEQFF. This sequence joins TRBV19 and TRBJ2-1, with 7 bases identical to TRBD1. The CDR3 covers 18 residues. The junction had 17 bases not matched to a gene; V was cut back by 5 bases and J by 4 bases. Germline lookup yields CDR1 LNHDA and CDR2 SQIVND (reference sequence).